One sample yielded the 32 T cell receptor beta chains listed below, sequenced in a study of cytomegalovirus exposure and HLA in healthy donors. The PCR made use of 60 Vbeta and 13 Jbeta primers. The table came from immunoSEQ multiplex PCR; TCRdb's copy has only in-frame clones and leaves some out. The sample consists of roughly 150,000 clones, approximately 81% of them appearing once. Material for sequencing was PBMCs. The receptors were sampled from a woman between 18 and 30 years old in good health and CMV-seronegative.

The gene calls are TRBV7-9 and TRBJ2-7; D remains unclear. The germline V and J ends were trimmed by 7 bases and 0 bases, with 10 bases remaining between them. CDR1 is SEHNR and CDR2 is FQNEAQ in the germline V gene (reference sequence). CDR3 length: 13 amino acids. CDR3 nucleotides: TGTGCCAGCACCTCGGGTAGCTCCTACGAGCAGTACTTC. Its translation is CASTSGSSYEQYF.

This clone was seen a single time. The chain combines TRBV14 with TRBJ2-2; 8 bases map to TRBD1. J lost 6 bases, V lost 4 bases, and 7 bases had no gene match. The CDR3 totals 15 residues. The germline gives CDR1 SGHDN, CDR2 FVKESK. The CDR3 coding sequence is TGTGCCAGCAGCCGACGGACAGGGAAGGCCGGGGAGCTGTTTTTT. Its translation: CASSRRTGKAGELFF.

The chain is built from TRBV10-3 and TRBJ1-1, with D hard to call. V was trimmed by 7 bases and J by 0 bases, leaving 9 bases between them. The germline gives CDR1 ENHRY, CDR2 SYGVKD. This CDR3 comprises 13 residues. CDR3 DNA sequence: TGTGCCATCACTGCACAGTTGAACACTGAAGCTTTCTTT. This translates into CAITAQLNTEAFF.

The genes are TRBV7-8 and TRBJ2-7; 8 bases agree with TRBD1. CDR3 length: 16 amino acids. J was trimmed by 1 base and V by 5 bases; bases with no gene match: 10. Germline-derived CDR1 and CDR2 are SGHVS and FQNEAQ. The CDR3 spells CASSGPTGGMSYEQYF. CDR3 nucleotide sequence: TGTGCCAGCAGCGGCCCTACAGGGGGAATGTCCTACGAGCAGTACTTC.

This clone was detected only once. This sequence joins TRBV6-1 and TRBJ2-7; 11 bases map to TRBD2. Trimming cost V 3 bases and J 4 bases; bases outside gene matches: 8. The CDR3 covers 16 residues. Germline CDR1 reads MNHNS; CDR2 reads SASEGT. Here the CDR3 reads CASSELGTSGWYEQYF. The DNA of the CDR3 is TGTGCCAGCAGTGAGCTCGGGACTAGCGGCTGGTACGAGCAGTACTTC.

J is TRBJ2-7 and V is TRBV30, with D maybe TRBD1 (5 bases). Per the germline V gene, CDR1 is GTSNPN and CDR2 is SVGIG (reference sequence). The CDR3 is 13 residues long. V lost 1 base to trimming and J lost 0 bases, with 7 bases between them. CDR3 DNA: TGTGCCTGGAGTGAGGGGCTCTCCTACGAGCAGTACTTC. Residues: CAWSEGLSYEQYF.

The DNA of the CDR3 is TGTGCCAGCACCGAAGGGGGATTATCCTATGGCTACACCTTC. Protein product: CASTEGGLSYGYTF. The gene calls are TRBV6-1 and TRBJ1-2; tentative D call: TRBD1 (6 bases). Trimming shortened V by 7 bases and J by 4 bases, and 16 bases separated the two germline ends. This CDR3 contains 14 residues. Germline assignment: CDR1 MNHNS and CDR2 SASEGT.

The genes are TRBV4-2 and TRBJ2-2, with TRBD2 matching 12 bases. V was clipped by 4 bases and J by 5 bases; unmatched bases: 8. The germline V gene has CDR1 LGHNA and CDR2 YNFKEQ. This CDR3 spans 17 amino acids. The CDR3 here is CASSPKLAGGGTGELFF. The CDR3 coding sequence is TGTGCCAGCAGCCCCAAACTAGCGGGGGGCGGTACCGGGGAGCTGTTTTTT.

The DNA of the CDR3 is TGTGCCAGCCGTAGATTTGCCTTGGGCCTCGATCAGCCCCAGCATTTT. Encoded protein: CASRRFALGLDQPQHF. V usage is TRBV2 and J usage is TRBJ1-5; no clear D gene. Trimming took 8 bases from V and 5 from J, leaving 22 bases between them. The CDR3 is 16 residues long. Germline V gene sequence: CDR1 SNHLY, CDR2 FYNNEI.

V usage is TRBV5-6 and J usage is TRBJ2-2, with 9 positions matching TRBD1. Looked up from germline, CDR1 is SGHDT and CDR2 is YYEEEE. With V trimmed by 4 bases and J by 4 bases, 8 bases remained unmatched. The CDR3 has 16 residues. For the CDR3, the DNA is TGTGCCAGCAGCAAGAGGACAGGGGATGGCACCGGGGAGCTGTTTTTT. The encoded protein is CASSKRTGDGTGELFF.

This clone has just one count. V gene TRBV25-1 combines with J gene TRBJ1-6; 7 nucleotides agree with TRBD1. The V and J ends lost 8 bases and 4 bases, in that order; junction bases with no gene match: 5. The CDR3 totals 14 residues. CDR1 is MGHDK and CDR2 is SYGVNS in the germline V gene. DNA for the CDR3: TGTGCCAGCGAACCGGGACAGTATAATTCACCCCTCCACTTT. This sequence encodes CASEPGQYNSPLHF.

This clone was seen a single time. This chain joins TRBV18 and TRBJ2-7; 8 nucleotides agree with TRBD1. The CDR3 is made up of 14 amino acids. Germline V gene sequence: CDR1 KGHSH, CDR2 LQKENI. Losses at the gene ends were 1 base for V and 6 bases for J; bases not matched to a gene: 5. The CDR3 bases are TGTGCCAGCTCACCACTGACAGGGGCCGGCGAGCAGTACTTC. Translated: CASSPLTGAGEQYF.

The CDR3 bases are TGTGCCAGCAGCCCAGAGGGTAGCTCCTACAATGAGCAGTTCTTC. The encoded protein is CASSPEGSSYNEQFF. The V gene is TRBV7-2, the J gene TRBJ2-1, with D perhaps matching TRBD2 (5 bases). Trimming pared 5 bases from V and 0 bases from J, leaving 11 bases between. Looked up from germline, CDR1 is SGHTA and CDR2 is FQGNSA. The CDR3 spans 15 residues.

The J gene is TRBJ2-5, the V gene TRBV12-5, with 9 bases fitting TRBD2. This CDR3 comprises 16 residues. The germline gives CDR1 LGHNT, CDR2 FRNRAP. The V gene end was trimmed by 1 base and the J gene end by 4 bases; junction bases not matched to a gene: 7. The DNA of the CDR3 is TGTGCTAGTGGTTTGGGGGCTAGCGGGGTGGGAGAGACCCAGTACTTC. It is translated as CASGLGASGVGETQYF.

The J gene is TRBJ1-4, the V gene TRBV19; TRBD1 matches 11 bases. Germline-derived CDR1 and CDR2 are LNHDA and SQIVND (reference sequence). J was trimmed by 5 bases and V by 5 bases; bases with no gene match: 10. The CDR3 is 17 residues long. CDR3 DNA: TGTGCCAGTAGTTCGATAGGACAGGGGGCCTTAAATGAAAAACTGTTTTTT. Protein product: CASSSIGQGALNEKLFF. The whole variable domain, filled in from reference TRBV19 and TRBJ1-4, reads DGGITQSPKYLFRKEGQNVTLSCEQNLNHDAMYWYRQDPGQGLRLIYYSQIVNDFQKGDIAEGYSVSREKKESFPLTVTSAQKNPTAFYLCASSSIGQGALNEKLFFGSGTQLSVL.

This clone has a handful of counts. The gene calls are TRBV18 and TRBJ1-4; perhaps TRBD1 as D (6 bases). Germline CDR1 KGHSH, CDR2 LQKENI. V was pared by 3 bases and J by 7 bases, with 15 bases between. The length of the CDR3 is 15 residues. The CDR3 loop is CASSPQGPGGEKLFF. DNA for the CDR3: TGTGCCAGCTCACCTCAGGGGCCAGGAGGTGAAAAACTGTTTTTT.

The chain uses TRBV15 and TRBJ2-7; 7 bases are shared with TRBD2. J gave up 3 bases and V 1 base, and 6 bases lay outside the gene matches. Germline-derived CDR1 and CDR2 are LNHNV and YYDKDF (reference sequence). The CDR3 sequence is 15 residues long. The CDR3 loop reads CATSRGTSAIYEQYF. The CDR3 nucleotides read TGTGCCACCAGCAGAGGTACTAGCGCAATCTACGAGCAGTACTTC.

The CDR3: CASSAGMTTYYEQYF. The CDR3 DNA reads TGTGCCAGCAGCGCTGGGATGACTACTTACTACGAGCAGTACTTC. The chain uses TRBV9 and TRBJ2-7; possible D gene TRBD2, 5 bases. The germline V gene has CDR1 SGDLS and CDR2 YYNGEE. Trimming shortened V by 3 bases and J by 3 bases, and 16 bases separated the two germline ends. This CDR3 comprises 15 residues.

The chain employs TRBV5-1 and TRBJ1-2; D is uncertain. The V end was cut by 5 bases, the J end by 8 bases, with 13 bases between. This CDR3 region has 12 residues. Germline CDR1 is SGHRS and CDR2 is YFSETQ. Here the CDR3 reads CASSPLREGYTF. CDR3 in DNA: TGCGCCAGCAGTCCCCTTAGGGAGGGCTACACCTTC. The full variable domain, rest sourced from reference TRBV5-1 and TRBJ1-2, is KAGVTQTPRYLIKTRGQQVTLSCSPISGHRSVSWYQQTPGQGLQFLFEYFSETQRNKGNFPGRFSGRQFSNSRSEMNVSTLELGDSALYLCASSPLREGYTFGSGTRLTVV.

The chain has TRBV6-5 and TRBJ1-2; D not certain. The CDR3 has 13 residues. Germline V gene sequence: CDR1 MNHEY, CDR2 SVGAGI. Trimming removed 3 bases from V and 0 bases from J, with 5 bases in between. This chain's CDR3 is CASSYGANYGYTF. The CDR3 coding sequence is TGTGCCAGCAGTTATGGAGCTAACTATGGCTACACCTTC.

The chain combines TRBV6-4 with TRBJ2-3; 13 bases are shared with TRBD2. CDR1 and CDR2 from the germline V gene are MRHNA and SNTAGT. CDR3 length: 15 residues. J lost 4 bases, V lost 6 bases, and 4 bases had no gene match. CDR3 region: CASSPTSGGADTQYF. CDR3 DNA: TGTGCCAGCAGCCCCACTAGCGGGGGGGCAGATACGCAGTATTTT.

V gene TRBV7-9 combines with J gene TRBJ2-7; D unclear. Germline CDR1 and CDR2: SEHNR and FQNEAQ (reference sequence). The CDR3 loop spans 12 amino acids. Trimming took 3 bases from V and 6 from J, leaving 9 bases between them. For the CDR3, the DNA is TGTGCCAGCAGCTTCATACTCGGCGAGCAGTACTTC. Protein: CASSFILGEQYF.

This CDR3 reads CASSERYEQYF. CDR3 nucleotides: TGTGCCAGCAGTGAACGCTACGAGCAGTACTTC. This sequence joins TRBV2 and TRBJ2-7, with D unclear. Per the germline V gene, CDR1 is SNHLY and CDR2 is FYNNEI. The V end was cut by 2 bases, the J end by 3 bases, with 2 bases between. This CDR3 spans 11 amino acids.

The gene calls are TRBV10-3 and TRBJ1-2; 9 nucleotides align to TRBD1. The length of the CDR3 is 14 residues. Germline assignment: CDR1 ENHRY and CDR2 SYGVKD. Unmatched junction bases numbered 14, after V lost 4 bases and J lost 14 bases. The CDR3 nucleotides are TGTGCCATCAGTGCTCCGGGACAGGGCCCCATGGTTACCTTC. It encodes CAISAPGQGPMVTF.

The V call is TRBV5-4, the J call TRBJ1-1; D possibly corresponds to TRBD1 (6 bases). This CDR3 is 12 amino acids long. The germline gives CDR1 SGHNT, CDR2 YYREEE (reference sequence). The ends were cut back, 8 bases at V and 4 bases at J, with 12 bases in the middle. CDR3 coding DNA: TGTGCCAGACACAGGGATAGCACTGAAGCTTTCTTT. Translated: CARHRDSTEAFF.

The chain uses TRBV10-3 and TRBJ2-1; 10 bases align to TRBD2. Germline assignment: CDR1 ENHRY and CDR2 SYGVKD. Trimming cost V 6 bases and J 5 bases; bases outside gene matches: 4. The CDR3 length is 14 residues. The CDR3 here is CAISLLAGDNEQFF. CDR3 coding DNA: TGTGCCATCAGCCTGCTAGCGGGGGACAATGAGCAGTTCTTC.

V and J are TRBV7-2 and TRBJ2-3; the D gene is possibly TRBD1 (6 bases). Trimming took off 3 bases at V and 5 bases at J, with 15 bases between the two ends. CDR3 size: 15 residues. Germline V gives CDR1 SGHTA, CDR2 FQGNSA. The CDR3: CASSFRQVGRDTQYF. CDR3 in DNA: TGTGCCAGCAGCTTCCGACAGGTGGGGCGAGATACGCAGTATTTT.

This chain links TRBV2 with TRBJ2-1, with 10 bases matching TRBD2. This CDR3 contains 16 residues. Germline assignment: CDR1 SNHLY and CDR2 FYNNEI. V shed 3 bases, J shed 4 bases, and the junction held 6 bases outside the gene matches. The CDR3 DNA reads TGTGCCAGCAGTGACTCCGCTAGCGGGGGATACAATGAGCAGTTCTTC. As protein: CASSDSASGGYNEQFF. The whole variable domain, remainder taken from reference TRBV2 and TRBJ2-1, is EPEVTQTPSHQVTQMGQEVILRCVPISNHLYFYWYRQILGQKVEFLVSFYNNEISEKSEIFDDQFSVERPDGSNFTLKIRSTKLEDSAMYFCASSDSASGGYNEQFFGPGTRLTVL.

The chain carries TRBV19 and TRBJ2-4, with a weak D call TRBD1 (6 bases). Trimming left V 4 bases short and J 6 bases short, with 16 bases between. The germline CDR1 and CDR2 sequences are LNHDA and SQIVND (reference sequence). This CDR3 is built from 15 residues. The CDR3 region has the DNA TGTGCCAGTAGTACTGGGTACAGGGTTCTAAACATTCAGTACTTC. This sequence encodes CASSTGYRVLNIQYF.

The chain employs TRBV28 and TRBJ1-5; D gene uncertain. The germline V and J ends were trimmed by 5 bases and 5 bases, with 13 bases remaining between them. Germline lookup yields CDR1 MDHEN and CDR2 SYDVKM. The CDR3 length is 14 residues. The CDR3 sequence: CASSPAGRDQPQHF. DNA of the CDR3: TGTGCCAGCAGTCCAGCCGGGAGGGATCAGCCCCAGCATTTT.

The V call is TRBV6-1, the J call TRBJ2-1; tentative D call: TRBD2 (6 bases). The V end was cut by 2 bases, the J end by 0 bases, with 8 bases between. Germline V gene data show CDR1 as MNHNS and CDR2 as SASEGT. The CDR3 extends over 15 amino acids. The CDR3 DNA follows: TGTGCCAGCAGTGAAAAGCGGGCCTCCTACAATGAGCAGTTCTTC. Its protein is CASSEKRASYNEQFF.

The DNA for the CDR3 is TGTGCCAGCAGCGTAGGGAGGGGACCCCCCACAGATACGCAGTATTTT. This translates into CASSVGRGPPTDTQYF. This rearrangement joins TRBV9 to TRBJ2-3, with a tentative D call TRBD2 (6 bases). Trimming pared 0 bases from V and 2 bases from J, leaving 13 bases between. CDR3 length: 16 amino acids. Germline values: CDR1 SGDLS, CDR2 YYNGEE.